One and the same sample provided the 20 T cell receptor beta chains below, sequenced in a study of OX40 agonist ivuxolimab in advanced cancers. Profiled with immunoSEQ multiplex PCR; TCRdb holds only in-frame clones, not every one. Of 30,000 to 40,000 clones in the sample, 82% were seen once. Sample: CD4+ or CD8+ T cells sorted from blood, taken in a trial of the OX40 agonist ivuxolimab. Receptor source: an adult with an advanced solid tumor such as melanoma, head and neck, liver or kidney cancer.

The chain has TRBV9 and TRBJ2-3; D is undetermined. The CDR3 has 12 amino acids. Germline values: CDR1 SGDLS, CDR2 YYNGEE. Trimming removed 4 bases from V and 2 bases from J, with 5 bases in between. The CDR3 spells CASSTLTDTQYF. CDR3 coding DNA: TGTGCCAGCAGCACCCTCACAGATACGCAGTATTTT.

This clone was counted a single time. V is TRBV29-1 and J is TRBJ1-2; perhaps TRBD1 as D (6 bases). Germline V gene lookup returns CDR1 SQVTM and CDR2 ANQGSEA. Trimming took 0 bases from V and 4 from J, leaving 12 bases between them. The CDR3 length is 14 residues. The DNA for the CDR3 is TGCAGCGTTGAAGATCAGGGGCTAGGCTATGGCTACACCTTC. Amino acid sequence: CSVEDQGLGYGYTF.

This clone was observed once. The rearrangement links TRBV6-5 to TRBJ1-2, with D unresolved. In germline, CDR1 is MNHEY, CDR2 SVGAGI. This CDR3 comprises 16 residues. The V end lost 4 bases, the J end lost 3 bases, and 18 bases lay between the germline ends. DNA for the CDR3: TGTGCCAGCAGTTCAAACACCGGACTCATCTACTATGGCTACACCTTC. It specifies CASSSNTGLIYYGYTF.

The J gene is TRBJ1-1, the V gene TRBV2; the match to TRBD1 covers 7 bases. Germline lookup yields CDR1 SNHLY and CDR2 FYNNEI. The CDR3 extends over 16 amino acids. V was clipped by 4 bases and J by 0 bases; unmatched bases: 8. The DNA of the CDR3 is TGTGCCAGCAGTGCTCGAATGGACAGGATGAACACTGAAGCTTTCTTT. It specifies CASSARMDRMNTEAFF.

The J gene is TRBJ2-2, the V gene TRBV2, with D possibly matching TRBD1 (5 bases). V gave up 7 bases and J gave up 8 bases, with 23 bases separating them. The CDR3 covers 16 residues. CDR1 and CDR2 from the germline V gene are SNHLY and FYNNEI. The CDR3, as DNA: TGTGCCAGCATCCCAACTACCCTCCAGGGTGAGGGGGAGCTGTTTTTT. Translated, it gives CASIPTTLQGEGELFF.

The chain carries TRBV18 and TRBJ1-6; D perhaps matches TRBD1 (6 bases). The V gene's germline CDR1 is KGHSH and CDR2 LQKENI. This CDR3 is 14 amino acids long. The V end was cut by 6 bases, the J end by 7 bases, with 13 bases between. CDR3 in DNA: TGTGCCAGCTCCGAGGGGGTCATAAATTCACCCCTCCACTTT. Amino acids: CASSEGVINSPLHF. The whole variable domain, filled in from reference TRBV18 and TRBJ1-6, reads NAGVMQNPRHLVRRRGQEARLRCSPMKGHSHVYWYRQLPEEGLKFMVYLQKENIIDESGMPKERFSAEFPKEGPSILRIQQVVRGDSAAYFCASSEGVINSPLHFGNGTRLTVT.

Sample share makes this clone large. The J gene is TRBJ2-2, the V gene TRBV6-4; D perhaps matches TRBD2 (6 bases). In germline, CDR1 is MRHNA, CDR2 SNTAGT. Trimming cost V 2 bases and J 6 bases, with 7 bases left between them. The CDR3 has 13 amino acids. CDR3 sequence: CASSDRDSGELFF. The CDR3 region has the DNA TGTGCCAGCAGTGACAGGGACTCCGGGGAGCTGTTTTTT.

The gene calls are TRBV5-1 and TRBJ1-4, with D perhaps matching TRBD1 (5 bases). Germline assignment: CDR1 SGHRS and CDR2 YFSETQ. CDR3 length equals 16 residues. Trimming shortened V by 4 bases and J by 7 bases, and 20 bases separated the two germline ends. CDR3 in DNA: TGCGCCAGCAGCCAAGATCTTCCGGGGGTTTTTGAAAAACTGTTTTTT. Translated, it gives CASSQDLPGVFEKLFF.

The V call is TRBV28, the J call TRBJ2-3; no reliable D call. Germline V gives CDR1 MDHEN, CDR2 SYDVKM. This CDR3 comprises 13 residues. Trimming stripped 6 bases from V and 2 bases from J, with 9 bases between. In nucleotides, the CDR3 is TGTGCCAGCAGAAATACAAACACAGATACGCAGTATTTT. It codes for CASRNTNTDTQYF.

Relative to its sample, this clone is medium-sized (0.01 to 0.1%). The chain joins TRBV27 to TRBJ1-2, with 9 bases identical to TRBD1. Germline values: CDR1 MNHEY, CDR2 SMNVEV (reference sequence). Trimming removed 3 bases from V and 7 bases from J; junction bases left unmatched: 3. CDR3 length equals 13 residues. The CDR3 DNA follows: TGTGCCAGCAGTTTCACAGGGGGCGCTGGCTACACCTTC. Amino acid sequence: CASSFTGGAGYTF.

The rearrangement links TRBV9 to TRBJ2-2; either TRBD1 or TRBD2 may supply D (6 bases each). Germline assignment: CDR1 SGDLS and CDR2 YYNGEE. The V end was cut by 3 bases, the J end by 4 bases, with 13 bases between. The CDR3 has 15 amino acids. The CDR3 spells CASSGGTFTTGELFF. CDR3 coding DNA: TGTGCCAGCAGCGGCGGGACATTCACCACCGGGGAGCTGTTTTTT. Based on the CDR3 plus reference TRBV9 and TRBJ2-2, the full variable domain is DSGVTQTPKHLITATGQRVTLRCSPRSGDLSVYWYQQSLDQGLQFLIQYYNGEERAKGNILERFSAQQFPDLHSELNLSSLELGDSALYFCASSGGTFTTGELFFGEGSRLTVL.

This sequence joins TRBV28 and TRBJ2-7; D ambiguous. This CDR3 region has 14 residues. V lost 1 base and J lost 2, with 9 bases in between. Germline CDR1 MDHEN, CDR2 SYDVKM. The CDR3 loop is CASSLLGYAYEQYF. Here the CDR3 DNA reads TGTGCCAGCAGTTTATTGGGGTACGCCTACGAGCAGTACTTC.

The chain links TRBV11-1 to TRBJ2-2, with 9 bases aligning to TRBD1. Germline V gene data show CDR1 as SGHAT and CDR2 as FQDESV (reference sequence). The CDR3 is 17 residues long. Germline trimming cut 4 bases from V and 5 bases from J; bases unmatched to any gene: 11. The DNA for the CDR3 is TGTGCCAGCAGCTCCGATCTTAGGGGACAGGGAACCGGGGAGCTGTTTTTT. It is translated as CASSSDLRGQGTGELFF.

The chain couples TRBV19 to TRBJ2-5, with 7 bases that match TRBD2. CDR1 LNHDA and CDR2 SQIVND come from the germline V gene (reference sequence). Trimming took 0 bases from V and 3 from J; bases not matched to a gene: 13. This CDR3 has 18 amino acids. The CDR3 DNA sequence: TGTGCCAGTAGTATAGATGGTCCCTTGCGGGAGCGGGAAGAGACCCAGTACTTC. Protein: CASSIDGPLREREETQYF.

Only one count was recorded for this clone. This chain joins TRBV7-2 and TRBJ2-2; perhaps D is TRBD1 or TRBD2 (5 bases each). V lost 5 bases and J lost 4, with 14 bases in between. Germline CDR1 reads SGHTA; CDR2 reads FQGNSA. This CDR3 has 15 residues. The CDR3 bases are TGTGCCAGCAGCCTCGCGTCTGGGGGCACCGGGGAGCTGTTTTTT. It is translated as CASSLASGGTGELFF.

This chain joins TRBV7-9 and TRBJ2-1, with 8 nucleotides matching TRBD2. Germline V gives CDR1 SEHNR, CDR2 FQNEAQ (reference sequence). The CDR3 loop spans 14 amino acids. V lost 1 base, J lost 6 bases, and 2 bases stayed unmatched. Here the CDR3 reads CASSLVLAGNEQFF. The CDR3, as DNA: TGTGCCAGCAGCTTAGTGCTAGCGGGCAATGAGCAGTTCTTC.

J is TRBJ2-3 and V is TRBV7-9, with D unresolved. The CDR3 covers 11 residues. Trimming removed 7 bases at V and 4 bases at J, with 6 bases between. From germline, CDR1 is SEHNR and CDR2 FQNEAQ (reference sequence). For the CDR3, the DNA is TGTGCCAGCACCCAGTCAGATACGCAGTATTTT. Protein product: CASTQSDTQYF.

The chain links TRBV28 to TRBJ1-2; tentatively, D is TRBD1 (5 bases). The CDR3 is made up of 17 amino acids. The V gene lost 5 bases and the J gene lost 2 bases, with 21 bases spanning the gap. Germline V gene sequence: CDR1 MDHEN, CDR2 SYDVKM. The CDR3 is CASSPPDEGPTNYGYTF. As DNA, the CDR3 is TGTGCCAGCAGTCCACCCGACGAGGGGCCAACCAACTATGGCTACACCTTC.

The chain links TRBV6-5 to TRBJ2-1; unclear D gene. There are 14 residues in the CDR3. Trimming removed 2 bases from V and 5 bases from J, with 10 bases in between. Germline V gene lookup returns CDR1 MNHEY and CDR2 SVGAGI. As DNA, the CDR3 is TGTGCCAGCAGTTACGGTGAGTCGGACAATGAGCAGTTCTTC. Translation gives CASSYGESDNEQFF.

The DNA for the CDR3 is TGTGCCAGCAGCAAAGGGACGGATCAGCCCCAGCATTTT. Amino acids: CASSKGTDQPQHF. The chain is built from TRBV21-1 and TRBJ1-5. TRBV21-1 is designated a pseudogene. The CDR3 totals 13 residues.